Following are 22 T cell receptor beta chains from one sample sequenced in a study of T cells in Graves' hyperthyroidism and ophthalmopathy. Template material for amplifying TCR beta CDR3 regions consisted of RNA transcripts. With the HTBI primer set, the TCR CDR3 went through a first round of RT-PCR. TCRdb re-analysed the multiplex PCR reads in MiXCR, keeping a single row per CDR3 protein. The sample records hundreds of thousands of distinct CDR3 sequences, about 20% being singletons. Sequenced sample: blood. The receptors originated from a man between 40 and 49 years old with Graves' ophthalmopathy.

This clonotype has more than one count but fewer than ten. The chain uses TRBV9 and TRBJ1-1, with 7 nucleotides matching TRBD1. The J segment lost 0 bases and the V segment lost 0 bases, leaving 5 bases of the junction unmatched. Germline V CDR1 and CDR2: SGDLS, YYNGEE. The CDR3 extends over 16 amino acids. CDR3 in DNA: TGTGCCAGCAGCGTAGATCTGGGACAGATGAACACTGAAGCTTTCTTT. It translates to CASSVDLGQMNTEAFF.

There are a few counts of this clonotype. The chain uses TRBV6-1 and TRBJ1-4; D is unresolved. CDR1 MNHNS and CDR2 SASEGT come from the germline V gene. With 7 bases removed from V and 0 bases from J, the gap between germline ends came to 12 bases. This CDR3 comprises 15 residues. In DNA form, the CDR3 reads TGTGCCAGCAATCTAGGGCGTTCAACTAATGAAAAACTGTTTTTT. This codes for CASNLGRSTNEKLFF.

The CDR3 coding sequence is TGCAGTGCTAGAGATCCTGGGAGCTCCTATAATTCACCCCTCCACTTT. It codes for CSARDPGSSYNSPLHF. This chain uses TRBV20-1 with TRBJ1-6; no clear D. With 0 bases removed from V and 0 bases from J, the gap between germline ends came to 9 bases. Per the germline V gene, CDR1 is DFQATT and CDR2 is SNEGSKA (reference sequence). The CDR3 totals 16 residues.

This clonotype was counted ten times or more. The chain employs TRBV28 and TRBJ2-1, with 7 bases matching TRBD1. V lost 7 bases, J lost 4 bases, and 10 bases stayed unmatched. CDR3 length equals 15 residues. The germline CDR1 and CDR2 sequences are MDHEN and SYDVKM. The CDR3 sequence is CASTPGTVGYNEQFF. As DNA, the CDR3 is TGTGCCAGCACCCCCGGGACAGTTGGATACAATGAGCAGTTCTTC.

This clonotype was detected many times. V and J are TRBV30 and TRBJ1-1; TRBD1 matches 7 bases. The length of the CDR3 is 11 residues. CDR1 and CDR2 (germline): GTSNPN, SVGIG (reference sequence). After removal of 2 bases from V and 7 bases from J, the junction contained 1 base not matched to a gene. As DNA, the CDR3 is TGTGCCTGGAGTCGACAGGGTGAAGCTTTCTTT. It encodes CAWSRQGEAFF.

This clonotype came up many times. The genes are TRBV5-1 and TRBJ2-1; TRBD2 agrees at 12 bases. Germline CDR1 SGHRS, CDR2 YFSETQ. V was pared by 4 bases and J by 0 bases, with 20 bases of the junction left unmatched. The CDR3 is made up of 22 amino acids. The CDR3 DNA follows: TGCGCCAGCAGCCCATCCGGTATGGCTAGCGGGAGGGTAGCGAGCTCCTACAATGAGCAGTTCTTC. It specifies CASSPSGMASGRVASSYNEQFF.

V is TRBV29-1 and J is TRBJ2-5, with D perhaps TRBD2 (6 bases). V lost 6 bases, J lost 5 bases, and 16 bases lay in between. The germline CDR1 and CDR2 sequences are SQVTM and ANQGSEA. This CDR3 spans 13 amino acids. As DNA, the CDR3 is TGCAGCGTGGCTACGTCTAGCGTTGAGACCCAGTACTTC. It encodes CSVATSSVETQYF. The whole variable domain, filled in from reference TRBV29-1 and TRBJ2-5, reads SAVISQKPSRDICQRGTSLTIQCQVDSQVTMMFWYRQQPGQSLTLIATANQGSEATYESGFVIDKFPISRPNLTFSTLTVSNMSPEDSSIYLCSVATSSVETQYFGPGTRLLVL.

This clonotype came up a few times. CDR3 loop: CASSDIAGQPQHF. The CDR3 DNA is TGTGCCAGCTCGGACATCGCGGGGCAGCCCCAGCATTTT. This chain uses TRBV28 with TRBJ1-5, with D maybe TRBD1 (5 bases). CDR3 length equals 13 residues. Trimming pared 8 bases from V and 7 bases from J, leaving 15 bases between. CDR1 and CDR2 (germline): MDHEN, SYDVKM.

This clonotype was seen a handful of times. The CDR3 does not close with the conserved phenylalanine or tryptophan, likely indicating a read error. J is TRBJ1-1 and V is TRBV7-9; D remains ambiguous. This CDR3 spans 12 amino acids. Germline V gene lookup returns CDR1 SEHNR and CDR2 FQNEAQ (reference sequence). Trimming left V 2 bases short and J 2 bases short, with 3 bases between. This chain's CDR3 is CASSLHNTEAFL. In nucleotides, the CDR3 is TGTGCCAGCAGCTTACATAACACTGAAGCTTTCCTT.

This clonotype was detected ten times or more. The chain couples TRBV6-1 to TRBJ2-7, with D possibly matching TRBD2 (6 bases). This CDR3 comprises 13 residues. Germline loops: CDR1 MNHNS, CDR2 SASEGT. V was cut by 6 bases and J by 0 bases, with 9 bases left in between. The CDR3 region is CASSRGASYEQYF. The CDR3 DNA reads TGTGCCAGCAGCCGCGGGGCCTCCTACGAGCAGTACTTC.

The rearrangement uses TRBV7-9 and TRBJ2-7, with 7 positions matching TRBD1. CDR3 length: 13 residues. V was pared by 6 bases and J by 6 bases, with 8 bases of the junction left unmatched. Germline V gene data show CDR1 as SEHNR and CDR2 as FQNEAQ (reference sequence). The CDR3 DNA follows: TGTGCCAGCAGGCCTCCGGCAGGGGGCGAGCAGTACTTC. Translated, it gives CASRPPAGGEQYF.

The gene calls are TRBV10-3 and TRBJ2-7; 7 nucleotides align to TRBD1. The V gene's germline CDR1 is ENHRY and CDR2 SYGVKD. The CDR3 extends over 12 amino acids. V dropped 9 bases and J dropped 5; count of bases not matched to a gene: 7. The CDR3 coding sequence is TGTGCCATTTGGACAGGTGTACACGAGCAGTACTTC. This translates into CAIWTGVHEQYF.

This clonotype occurred many times. The rearrangement joins TRBV6-1 to TRBJ1-1; no firm D call. CDR1 MNHNS and CDR2 SASEGT come from the germline V gene. V was cut by 7 bases and J by 0 bases, with 9 bases left in between. There are 13 residues in the CDR3. CDR3 nucleotide sequence: TGTGCCAGCATGACGCAGATGAACACTGAAGCTTTCTTT. This sequence encodes CASMTQMNTEAFF.

Here the CDR3 DNA reads TGTGCCAGCAGTCCTCAGCCGGGACAGGGAGTTGGCTACACCTTC. This codes for CASSPQPGQGVGYTF. The chain recombines TRBV28 with TRBJ1-2; 9 positions match TRBD1. V gave up 5 bases and J gave up 7 bases; unmatched junction bases: 11. Germline lookup yields CDR1 MDHEN and CDR2 SYDVKM. The CDR3 contains 15 residues.

On this clonotype itself: One base away lies a much larger clone, so this may be a sequencing read error. The rearrangement links TRBV3-1 to TRBJ2-7; 7 bases are shared with TRBD1. Germline V CDR1 and CDR2: LGHDT, YNNKEL (reference sequence). V shed 3 bases and J 6 bases; nucleotides not matched to a gene: 8. The CDR3 has 14 residues. The DNA of the CDR3 is TGTGCCAGCAGCCAGGCTCTGACAGGGAGCGAGCAGTACTTC. As protein: CASSQALTGSEQYF.

V gene TRBV4-2 combines with J gene TRBJ2-1; maybe TRBD2 (5 bases). Trimming took 3 bases from V and 5 from J, leaving 11 bases between them. Germline V gene lookup returns CDR1 LGHNA and CDR2 YNFKEQ. CDR3 length equals 14 residues. CDR3 nucleotide sequence: TGTGCCAGCAGCCATGAGAGGGCGGACAATGAGCAGTTCTTC. It specifies CASSHERADNEQFF.

Ten or more counts support this clonotype. The chain employs TRBV2 and TRBJ2-7, with 12 bases aligning to TRBD1. V was pared by 7 bases and J by 7 bases, with 8 bases of the junction left unmatched. This CDR3 has 14 residues. Germline CDR1 and CDR2: SNHLY and FYNNEI. For the CDR3, the DNA is TGTGCCAGCAAGCCGGGACAGGGGGCGTGGGAGCAGTACTTC. Encoded protein: CASKPGQGAWEQYF.

This clonotype was detected only a few times. J is TRBJ1-1 and V is TRBV20-1; TRBD1 might be the D (5 bases). There are 15 residues in the CDR3. Germline V gene sequence: CDR1 DFQATT, CDR2 SNEGSKA (reference sequence). V was trimmed by 3 bases and J by 3 bases, leaving 17 bases between them. For the CDR3, the DNA is TGCAGTGCTAGCGACAGCCGGGGGGATTACACTGAAGCTTTCTTT. This gives the protein CSASDSRGDYTEAFF.

Ten or more counts support this clonotype. The chain employs TRBV5-5 and TRBJ2-7; D call uncertain. CDR1 SGHKS and CDR2 YYEKEE come from the germline V gene (reference sequence). The CDR3 has 15 amino acids. V lost 4 bases and J 6 bases, leaving 20 bases between the germline ends. Written as DNA, the CDR3 is TGTGCCAGCAGCGCAGACCACATCTTTCGGGCCGAGCAGTACTTC. The encoded protein is CASSADHIFRAEQYF. The complete variable domain, with remaining parts taken from reference TRBV5-5 and TRBJ2-7, reads DAGVTQSPTHLIKTRGQQVTLRCSPISGHKSVSWYQQVLGQGPQFIFQYYEKEERGRGNFPDRFSARQFPNYSSELNVNALLLGDSALYLCASSADHIFRAEQYFGPGTRLTVT.

V gene TRBV20-1 combines with J gene TRBJ2-2, with a tentative D call TRBD1 (5 bases). The CDR3 has 14 residues. Trimming left V 5 bases short and J 4 bases short, with 14 bases between. The V gene's germline CDR1 is DFQATT and CDR2 SNEGSKA (reference sequence). CDR3 in amino acids: CSAPGPTGTGELFF. In DNA, the CDR3 is TGCAGTGCTCCGGGCCCAACAGGCACCGGGGAGCTGTTTTTT.

The V gene is TRBV3-1, the J gene TRBJ2-1, with 9 bases lining up with TRBD1. With 1 base clipped from V and 8 bases from J, the junction kept 15 bases outside the gene matches. This CDR3 region has 18 residues. Per germline, CDR1 LGHDT and CDR2 YNNKEL (reference sequence). DNA of the CDR3: TGTGCCAGCAGCCAAGCTACCACATGGGACAGGGATTTATATGAGCAGTTCTTC. Residues: CASSQATTWDRDLYEQFF.

This clonotype was counted at least ten times. The chain has TRBV20-1 and TRBJ2-1, with TRBD2 identical over 14 bases. Germline V gene sequence: CDR1 DFQATT, CDR2 SNEGSKA (reference sequence). With V trimmed by 1 base and J by 0 bases, 8 bases remained unmatched. CDR3 size: 19 residues. Here the CDR3 reads CSARARGLAGASSYNEQFF. The CDR3 DNA sequence: TGCAGTGCTAGAGCTAGGGGACTAGCGGGAGCGAGCTCCTACAATGAGCAGTTCTTC.